This entry lists 19 T cell receptor beta chains sequenced from one sample in a study of Ad26.COV2.S vaccination and SARS-CoV-2 variants. Data came from immunoSEQ multiplex PCR; TCRdb stores just in-frame clones and leaves some out. The sample consists of 350,000 to 450,000 clones, under 95% of them appearing once. Sequences were derived from peripheral blood, sampled after recovery from COVID-19. The receptors shown here come from a human donor who had recovered from COVID-19.

The CDR3 nucleotides are TGTGCCACCCGCCGGCGGGGTGACGAGACCCAGTACTTC. The encoded protein is CATRRRGDETQYF. The rearrangement links TRBV15 to TRBJ2-5; maybe TRBD2 (6 bases). Trimming shortened V by 8 bases and J by 5 bases, and 15 bases separated the two germline ends. The CDR3 extends over 13 amino acids. Germline V CDR1 and CDR2: LNHNV, YYDKDF (reference sequence).

The chain uses TRBV7-9 and TRBJ2-1, with TRBD2 matching 15 bases. Germline V gene sequence: CDR1 SEHNR, CDR2 FQNEAQ (reference sequence). The CDR3 runs to 16 residues. V shed 6 bases, J shed 14 bases, and the junction held 14 bases outside the gene matches. This CDR3 reads CASSLGGLAGGFGEFF. For the CDR3, the DNA is TGTGCCAGCAGTCTGGGAGGACTAGCGGGGGGGTTCGGAGAGTTCTTC.

V and J are TRBV10-2 and TRBJ2-2; D is perhaps TRBD1 (5 bases). The CDR3 totals 15 residues. The V gene lost 4 bases and the J gene lost 0 bases, with 9 bases spanning the gap. Per germline, CDR1 WSHSY and CDR2 SAAADI. The DNA of the CDR3 is TGCGCCAGCAGTGTTACAGGTGCGAACACCGGGGAGCTGTTTTTT. It specifies CASSVTGANTGELFF.

This chain joins TRBV5-6 and TRBJ2-5; D is uncertain. Germline-derived CDR1 and CDR2 are SGHDT and YYEEEE. This CDR3 has 14 residues. V was cut by 4 bases and J by 4 bases, with 14 bases left in between. This CDR3 is CASSPAVRIETQYF. CDR3 DNA: TGTGCCAGCAGCCCGGCGGTTAGGATAGAGACCCAGTACTTC. The entire variable domain, with the rest obtained from reference TRBV5-6 and TRBJ2-5, is as follows: DAGVTQSPTHLIKTRGQQVTLRCSPKSGHDTVSWYQQALGQGPQFIFQYYEEEERQRGNFPDRFSGHQFPNYSSELNVNALLLGDSALYLCASSPAVRIETQYFGPGTRLLVL.

The chain recombines TRBV19 with TRBJ2-7, with 11 bases matching TRBD2. Germline V gene data show CDR1 as LNHDA and CDR2 as SQIVND (reference sequence). This CDR3 has 15 amino acids. V was pared by 1 base and J by 2 bases, with 1 base of the junction left unmatched. The CDR3 region is CASSIGLAGTYEQYF. The CDR3 region has the DNA TGTGCCAGTAGTATAGGACTAGCGGGGACCTACGAGCAGTACTTC.

This chain uses TRBV4-2 with TRBJ2-5; 11 nucleotides match TRBD2. Per the germline V gene, CDR1 is LGHNA and CDR2 is YNFKEQ. This CDR3 is 17 amino acids long. Trimming cost V 0 bases and J 5 bases; bases outside gene matches: 8. CDR3 protein: CASSQDLAGGVRETQYF. DNA of the CDR3: TGTGCCAGCAGCCAAGATCTAGCGGGGGGTGTTCGGGAGACCCAGTACTTC.

In DNA form, the CDR3 reads TGCGCCAGCAGCCACCGCTCGGGAGCCTACTACGAGCAGTACTTC. Translated, it gives CASSHRSGAYYEQYF. The chain has TRBV4-1 and TRBJ2-7; D perhaps matches TRBD2 (6 bases). This CDR3 contains 15 residues. CDR1 is MGHRA, CDR2 YSYEKL, per germline. V dropped 3 bases and J dropped 3 bases, with 15 bases sitting between them.

The chain carries TRBV7-3 and TRBJ1-1, with 8 bases lining up with TRBD1. Trimming took 5 bases from V and 1 from J; bases not matched to a gene: 6. This CDR3 is built from 15 residues. The germline V gene encodes CDR1 SGHTA and CDR2 FQGTGA. In nucleotides, the CDR3 is TGTGCCAGCAGCGCGACAGGGGCCAAGAACACTGAAGCTTTCTTT. This translates into CASSATGAKNTEAFF.

This chain joins TRBV4-3 and TRBJ1-2, with D possibly TRBD1 on 6 matching bases. V lost 0 bases and J 4 bases, leaving 12 bases between the germline ends. Germline CDR1 reads LGHNA; CDR2 reads YSLEER. The CDR3 length is 15 residues. The CDR3: CASSQDSKGGYGYTF. The CDR3, as DNA: TGCGCCAGCAGCCAAGATTCCAAGGGGGGCTATGGCTACACCTTC.

The CDR3 is CASSLRTGPEAFF. DNA of the CDR3: TGTGCCAGCAGCCTACGGACAGGTCCCGAAGCTTTCTTT. The J gene is TRBJ1-1, the V gene TRBV3-1 (or the pseudogene TRBV3-2), with 7 bases lining up with TRBD1. CDR1 and CDR2 (germline): LGHDT, YNNKEL (reference sequence). J was trimmed by 8 bases and V by 4 bases; bases with no gene match: 7. The CDR3 is 13 residues long.

This rearrangement joins TRBV29-1 to TRBJ1-1; D unclear. The V end was cut by 5 bases, the J end by 4 bases, with 11 bases between. The germline V gene has CDR1 SQVTM and CDR2 ANQGSEA. This CDR3 region has 12 residues. CDR3: CSVSRSATEAFF. In DNA, the CDR3 is TGCAGCGTTAGCAGGAGTGCCACTGAAGCTTTCTTT.

The chain carries TRBV12-5 and TRBJ2-7; D is uncertain. CDR3 length: 12 amino acids. In germline, CDR1 is LGHNT, CDR2 FRNRAP. The V end lost 5 bases, the J end lost 2 bases, and 7 bases lay between the germline ends. The CDR3 spells CASGLDPYEQYF. CDR3 bases: TGTGCTAGTGGTCTGGATCCCTACGAGCAGTACTTC.

This clone was seen just once. The rearrangement uses TRBV11-2 and TRBJ2-1; the D is unclear. The V gene's germline CDR1 is SGHAT and CDR2 FQNNGV. CDR3 length: 14 residues. Trimming took 0 bases from V and 10 from J, leaving 13 bases between them. CDR3 amino acids: CASSLEALGREQFF. The CDR3 DNA sequence: TGTGCCAGCAGCTTAGAGGCTCTCGGCCGGGAGCAGTTCTTC.

The chain is built from TRBV19 and TRBJ1-2; weak D call: TRBD1 (5 bases). Germline V gene sequence: CDR1 LNHDA, CDR2 SQIVND (reference sequence). This CDR3 is built from 17 residues. Between the trimmed V and J ends, which lost 2 bases and 2 bases, there was a span of 18 bases. The CDR3 loop is CASSIPPRQTWNYGYTF. Here the CDR3 DNA reads TGTGCCAGTAGTATACCCCCCCGACAGACTTGGAACTATGGCTACACCTTC.

The V gene is TRBV5-4, the J gene TRBJ2-5; D is possibly TRBD1 or TRBD2 (6 bases each). The germline V gene encodes CDR1 SGHNT and CDR2 YYREEE (reference sequence). V shed 9 bases and J shed 1 base, with 16 bases lying between them. The CDR3 has 14 residues. The CDR3, as DNA: TGTGCCACCATGAGGGGGGCTTCCCAAGAGACCCAGTACTTC. Translated: CATMRGASQETQYF.

Only a few counts were recorded for this clone. The chain joins TRBV2 to TRBJ1-5; D unclear. The germline V gene has CDR1 SNHLY and CDR2 FYNNEI. The CDR3 has 14 amino acids. The V end lost 1 base, the J end lost 0 bases, and 4 bases lay between the germline ends. The DNA of the CDR3 is TGTGCCAGCAGTGAAGTTCATAGCAATCAGCCCCAGCATTTT. Protein product: CASSEVHSNQPQHF. Using reference TRBV2 and TRBJ1-5 for the parts outside the CDR3, the full variable domain is EPEVTQTPSHQVTQMGQEVILRCVPISNHLYFYWYRQILGQKVEFLVSFYNNEISEKSEIFDDQFSVERPDGSNFTLKIRSTKLEDSAMYFCASSEVHSNQPQHFGDGTRLSIL.

The rearrangement joins TRBV25-1 to TRBJ2-7; D gene ambiguous. Germline loops: CDR1 MGHDK, CDR2 SYGVNS. The CDR3 length is 11 residues. The V and J ends lost 4 bases and 7 bases respectively, with 8 bases between them. CDR3 protein: CASSALEEQYF. In DNA, the CDR3 is TGTGCCAGCAGTGCCCTCGAAGAGCAGTACTTC.

The chain joins TRBV6-2 or TRBV6-3 to TRBJ1-1; no clear D. Trimming cost V 6 bases and J 1 base, with 15 bases left between them. The length of the CDR3 is 15 residues. Germline V gene data show CDR1 as MNHEY and CDR2 as SVGEGT. The CDR3 sequence: CASSPHALGNTEAFF. CDR3 nucleotides: TGTGCCAGCAGCCCTCACGCCCTCGGGAACACTGAAGCTTTCTTT.

For this clone: Other nucleotide sequences from this sample produce the same CDR3. The chain uses TRBV9 and TRBJ2-7, with 12 bases aligning to TRBD2. V trimming: 2 bases; J trimming: 3 bases; junction bases outside the gene matches: 3. Germline V gene lookup returns CDR1 SGDLS and CDR2 YYNGEE. This CDR3 has 15 amino acids. The CDR3 here is CASSVASGGDYEQYF. The DNA for the CDR3 is TGTGCCAGCAGCGTTGCTAGCGGGGGGGACTACGAGCAGTACTTC.